A selection of T cell receptor beta chains follows, all from one sample in a study of blood T cell repertoires in COVID-19. Profiling relied on immunoSEQ multiplex PCR, and the TCRdb table lists in-frame clones only, not all of them. The sample gives under 140,000 clones, 88% of which show up once; approximately 3.3% is in the top ten. The sequencing input was peripheral blood. All receptors come from a woman aged 45-60 years with acute or convalescent COVID-19. Both conserved end residues are part of each CDR3. Each record gives: J gene, D gene, V gene, clone size, CDR3 protein, CDR3 DNA. A D gene is named only where the DNA matches it firmly. The listing skips clone size in some rows; elsewhere it reads once, few, many or a size class.

TRBJ2-7 | TRBD2 | TRBV29-1 | NA | CSARAGRYEQYF | TGCAGCGCCCGAGCGGGAAGATACGAGCAGTACTTC
TRBJ1-3 | NA | TRBV6-1 | NA | CASREVEAGNTIYF | TGTGCCAGCAGGGAAGTAGAAGCTGGAAACACCATATATTTT
TRBJ1-3 | NA | TRBV9 | NA | CASSALSSPGNTIYF | TGTGCCAGCAGCGCCCTCTCAAGCCCTGGAAACACCATATATTTT
TRBJ1-2 | NA | TRBV7-8 | once | CASSSGGGLYGYTF | TGTGCCAGCAGCAGCGGGGGGGGGCTCTATGGCTACACCTTC
TRBJ2-1 | TRBD2 | TRBV5-1 | NA | CASSFTSGNEQFF | TGCGCCAGCAGCTTCACTAGCGGCAATGAGCAGTTCTTC
TRBJ2-1 | TRBD2 | TRBV29-1 | NA | CSVEAGGQWNEQFF | TGCAGCGTTGAGGCGGGAGGGCAGTGGAATGAGCAGTTCTTC
TRBJ1-2 | NA | TRBV20-1 | NA | CSARHNYGYTF | TGCAGTGCTAGACATAACTATGGCTACACCTTC
TRBJ2-7 | TRBD1 | TRBV3-1/TRBV3-2 | NA | CASSPKQGTYEQYF | TGTGCCAGCAGCCCCAAACAGGGGACCTACGAGCAGTACTTC
TRBJ1-4 | TRBD1 | TRBV7-9 | NA | CASSLGGTGEKLFF | TGTGCCAGCAGCTTAGGAGGGACAGGGGAAAAACTGTTTTTT
TRBJ2-7 | TRBD1 | TRBV6-5 | NA | CASTQGTATSYEQYF | TGTGCCAGCACCCAAGGGACAGCGACCTCCTACGAGCAGTACTTC
TRBJ2-3 | TRBD2 | TRBV5-4 | once | CASSLLGLAGSGADTQYF | TGTGCCAGCAGCCTGTTGGGTCTAGCGGGCTCCGGGGCAGATACGCAGTATTTT
TRBJ1-1 | NA | TRBV5-1 | NA | CASRFDTNTEAFF | TGCGCCAGCAGGTTCGACACGAACACTGAAGCTTTCTTT
TRBJ2-3 | TRBD2 | TRBV5-8 | NA | CASSLGTGTSATDTQYF | TGTGCCAGCAGCTTAGGAACCGGGACTAGCGCCACAGATACGCAGTATTTT
TRBJ1-1 | NA | TRBV6-5 | NA | CASSYSSRGTNTEAFF | TGTGCCAGCAGTTACTCAAGCCGGGGGACGAACACTGAAGCTTTCTTT
TRBJ1-5 | NA | TRBV12-3/TRBV12-4 | NA | CASSPDSWQPQHF | TGTGCCAGCAGCCCCGACAGTTGGCAGCCCCAGCATTTT
TRBJ1-3 | NA | TRBV6-1 | NA | CASSEEHRNTIYF | TGTGCCAGCAGTGAAGAGCATAGAAACACCATATATTTT